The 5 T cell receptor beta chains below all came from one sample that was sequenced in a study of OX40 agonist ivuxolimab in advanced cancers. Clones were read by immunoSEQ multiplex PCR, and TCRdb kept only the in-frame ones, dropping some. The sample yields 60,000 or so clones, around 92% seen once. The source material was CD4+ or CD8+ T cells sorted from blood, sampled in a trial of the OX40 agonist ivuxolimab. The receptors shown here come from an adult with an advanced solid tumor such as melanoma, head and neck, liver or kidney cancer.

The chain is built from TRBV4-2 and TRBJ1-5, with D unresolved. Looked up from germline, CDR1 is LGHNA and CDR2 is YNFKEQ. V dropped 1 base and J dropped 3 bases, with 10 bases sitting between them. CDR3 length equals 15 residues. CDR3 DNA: TGTGCCAGCAGCCAAGTACAAATTACCAATCAGCCCCAGCATTTT. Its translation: CASSQVQITNQPQHF.

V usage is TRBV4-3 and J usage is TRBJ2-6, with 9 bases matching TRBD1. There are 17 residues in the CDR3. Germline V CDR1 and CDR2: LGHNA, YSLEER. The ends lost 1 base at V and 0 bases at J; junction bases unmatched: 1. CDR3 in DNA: TGCGCCAGCAGCCAAGTGGGACAGGGCTCTGGGGCCAACGTCCTGACTTTC. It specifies CASSQVGQGSGANVLTF.

Here the CDR3 DNA reads TGTGCCAGCAGTTTGACAGGAGGAAACACCATATATTTT. Encoded protein: CASSLTGGNTIYF. The chain recombines TRBV5-8 with TRBJ1-3; possibly TRBD1 for D (6 bases). The V end lost 5 bases, the J end lost 4 bases, and 10 bases lay between the germline ends. The germline V gene encodes CDR1 SGHTS and CDR2 YDEGEE. This CDR3 has 13 residues.

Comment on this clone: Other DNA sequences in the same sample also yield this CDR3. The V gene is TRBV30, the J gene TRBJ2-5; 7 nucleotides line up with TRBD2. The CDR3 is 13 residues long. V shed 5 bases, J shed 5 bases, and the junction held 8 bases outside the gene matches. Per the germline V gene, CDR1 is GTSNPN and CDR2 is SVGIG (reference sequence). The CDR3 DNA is TGTGCCTGGTCCTGGGGGGGTCGGGAGACCCAGTACTTC. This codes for CAWSWGGRETQYF.

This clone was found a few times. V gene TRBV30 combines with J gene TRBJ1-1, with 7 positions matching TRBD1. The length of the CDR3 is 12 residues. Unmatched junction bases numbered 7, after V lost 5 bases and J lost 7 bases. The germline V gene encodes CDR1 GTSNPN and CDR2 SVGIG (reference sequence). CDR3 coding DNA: TGTGCCTGGGGCCAGGGGGGTGGTGAAGCTTTCTTT. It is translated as CAWGQGGGEAFF. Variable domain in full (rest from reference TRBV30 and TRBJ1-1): SQTIHQWPATLVQPVGSPLSLECTVEGTSNPNLYWYRQAAGRGLQLLFYSVGIGQISSEVPQNLSASRPQDRQFILSSKKLLLSDSGFYLCAWGQGGGEAFFGQGTRLTVV.